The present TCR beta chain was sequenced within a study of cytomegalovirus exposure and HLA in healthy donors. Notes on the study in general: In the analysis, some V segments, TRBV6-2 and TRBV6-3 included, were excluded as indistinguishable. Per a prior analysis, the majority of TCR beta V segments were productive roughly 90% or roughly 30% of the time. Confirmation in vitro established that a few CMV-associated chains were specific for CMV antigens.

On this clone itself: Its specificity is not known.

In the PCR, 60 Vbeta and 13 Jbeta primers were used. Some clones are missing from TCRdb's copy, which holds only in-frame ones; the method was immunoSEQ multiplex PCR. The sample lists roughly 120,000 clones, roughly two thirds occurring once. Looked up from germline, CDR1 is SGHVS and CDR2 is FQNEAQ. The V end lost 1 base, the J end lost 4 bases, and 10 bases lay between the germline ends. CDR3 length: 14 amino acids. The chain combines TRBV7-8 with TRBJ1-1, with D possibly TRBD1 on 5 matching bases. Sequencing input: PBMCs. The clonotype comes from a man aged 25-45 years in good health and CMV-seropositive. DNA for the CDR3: TGTGCCAGCAGCTTAGAAAGGAGGGGCACTGAAGCTTTCTTT. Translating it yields CASSLERRGTEAFF.